This section outlines one TCR beta chain sequence together with its context. The sample holds other DNA sequences that translate to the same CDR3. Germline CDR1 SGHVS, CDR2 FNYEAQ. Trimming cost V 5 bases and J 5 bases; bases outside gene matches: 6. The CDR3 is 15 amino acids. These data belong to a study of blood T cell repertoires in COVID-19. Assay: immunoSEQ multiplex PCR; the TCRdb copy retains only in-frame clones and omits some. The sample contains 150,000 to 200,000 clones, approximately 86% of which appear only once. This clonotype was obtained from a man aged 45-65 years with active or convalescent COVID-19. The J gene is TRBJ1-4, the V gene TRBV7-6; 9 bases match TRBD1. The sequenced material came from peripheral blood. CDR3 sequence reads: CASSLGQGGNEKLFF. The CDR3 DNA is TGTGCCAGCAGCCTGGGACAGGGTGGAAATGAAAAACTGTTTTTT.